This is a list of T cell receptor beta chains from one sample in a study of shared clonotypes between healthy human individuals. The data were produced by immunoSEQ multiplex PCR, yet TCRdb's version contains in-frame clones alone and is incomplete. The table records about 480,000 clones, around 79% of them present only once. Material: PBMCs. These receptors were taken from a woman aged 40 to 49 in good health. Some clones in this sample may be carry-over from other donors' samples. CDR3s include the opening cysteine and the closing phenylalanine or tryptophan. Fields, in order: clone size, V gene, J gene, D gene, CDR3 DNA, CDR3 protein. The D gene is left open where the match is weak. A clone size is listed for some rows: how often the clone was seen (once, few, many), or a class if it is expanded.

clone size: NA
V gene: TRBV27
J gene: TRBJ2-3
D gene: NA
CDR3 DNA: TGTGCCAGCAGTTTTTACCCGTGGACAATTACCACAGATACGCAGTATTTT
CDR3 protein: CASSFYPWTITTDTQYF

clone size: once
V gene: TRBV19
J gene: TRBJ1-4
D gene: NA
CDR3 DNA: TGTGCCAGTAGTATGGGGGTTGCAACTAATGAAAAACTGTTTTTT
CDR3 protein: CASSMGVATNEKLFF

clone size: few
V gene: TRBV5-1
J gene: TRBJ1-4
D gene: TRBD1
CDR3 DNA: TGCGCCAGCAGCCCGGACAGGGGGAATCCTAATGAAAAACTGTTTTTT
CDR3 protein: CASSPDRGNPNEKLFF

clone size: NA
V gene: TRBV7-7
J gene: TRBJ1-4
D gene: NA
CDR3 DNA: TGTGCCAGCAGCTTAAGGCGAAATGAAAAACTGTTTTTT
CDR3 protein: CASSLRRNEKLFF

clone size: once
V gene: TRBV9
J gene: TRBJ2-7
D gene: TRBD2
CDR3 DNA: TGTGCCAGCAGCCCGTCTAGCGGAGCGGGGGAGCAGTACTTC
CDR3 protein: CASSPSSGAGEQYF

clone size: NA
V gene: TRBV5-1
J gene: TRBJ2-1
D gene: TRBD2
CDR3 DNA: TGCGCCAGCAGCTCCCTTCTAGCGGGGACCTACAATGAGCAGTTCTTC
CDR3 protein: CASSSLLAGTYNEQFF

clone size: NA
V gene: TRBV5-4
J gene: TRBJ2-3
D gene: TRBD1
CDR3 DNA: TGTGCCAGCAGCTCCCATAGGGGACAGGGGCCCGGCAGTACGCAGTATTTT
CDR3 protein: CASSSHRGQGPGSTQYF

clone size: NA
V gene: TRBV7-9
J gene: TRBJ2-1
D gene: TRBD1
CDR3 DNA: TGTGCCAGCAGCTCCAATAAAGGGGACAGGTACTCCTACAATGAGCAGTTCTTC
CDR3 protein: CASSSNKGDRYSYNEQFF

clone size: NA
V gene: TRBV30
J gene: TRBJ2-3
D gene: NA
CDR3 DNA: TGTGCCTGGAGTGTCCTAACGCGGGGTTCAGATACGCAGTATTTT
CDR3 protein: CAWSVLTRGSDTQYF

clone size: NA
V gene: TRBV28
J gene: TRBJ1-1
D gene: NA
CDR3 DNA: TGTGCCAGCAGTCTCGAACGGGGGTGGGCTGAAGCTTTCTTT
CDR3 protein: CASSLERGWAEAFF

clone size: once
V gene: TRBV4-1
J gene: TRBJ1-2
D gene: NA
CDR3 DNA: TGCGCCAGCAGCCAAGATGTCCAGGGCGCCTATGGCTACACCTTC
CDR3 protein: CASSQDVQGAYGYTF

clone size: many
V gene: TRBV29-1
J gene: TRBJ2-3
D gene: TRBD2
CDR3 DNA: TGCAGCGTTGAAATCCTCGGCGGGGGGGGCACAGATACGCAGTATTTT
CDR3 protein: CSVEILGGGGTDTQYF

clone size: NA
V gene: TRBV11-2
J gene: TRBJ1-2
D gene: TRBD1
CDR3 DNA: TGTGCCAGCAGCTTAGGCGGGACAGGGGGCTGGAACTATGGCTACACCTTC
CDR3 protein: CASSLGGTGGWNYGYTF

clone size: once
V gene: TRBV7-9
J gene: TRBJ1-4
D gene: TRBD1
CDR3 DNA: TGTGCCAGCAGCTTATCGGGCAGGGGGCTTGAAAAACTGTTTTTT
CDR3 protein: CASSLSGRGLEKLFF

clone size: few
V gene: TRBV7-2
J gene: TRBJ2-7
D gene: TRBD2
CDR3 DNA: TGTGCCAGCAGCTTGAGGCGGGAGGGCCTCGGCGAGCAGTACTTC
CDR3 protein: CASSLRREGLGEQYF

clone size: NA
V gene: TRBV28
J gene: TRBJ2-7
D gene: NA
CDR3 DNA: TGTGCCAGCAGTACCGCCGACGGCTCCTACGAGCAGTACTTC
CDR3 protein: CASSTADGSYEQYF

clone size: NA
V gene: TRBV7-9
J gene: TRBJ2-5
D gene: NA
CDR3 DNA: TGTGCCAGCAGCTTGGTATGGCTCCCCGGCATGGAGACCCAGTACTTC
CDR3 protein: CASSLVWLPGMETQYF

clone size: NA
V gene: TRBV18
J gene: TRBJ2-1
D gene: TRBD2
CDR3 DNA: TGTGCCAGCTCACACCCAGGCCTAGCGGGAGGGTCTTCCTACAATGAGCAGTTCTTC
CDR3 protein: CASSHPGLAGGSSYNEQFF

clone size: NA
V gene: TRBV27
J gene: TRBJ1-2
D gene: TRBD1
CDR3 DNA: TGTGCCAGCCGATCATATTACAGGGGTAAAGACTATGGCTACACCTTC
CDR3 protein: CASRSYYRGKDYGYTF

clone size: NA
V gene: TRBV7-6
J gene: TRBJ2-1
D gene: TRBD2
CDR3 DNA: TGTGCCAGCAGCCCATGGGGACTAGGAGGGAGCAATGAGCAGTTCTTC
CDR3 protein: CASSPWGLGGSNEQFF

clone size: NA
V gene: TRBV21-1
J gene: TRBJ1-4
D gene: NA
CDR3 DNA: TGTGCCAGCAGCAAAGTCCCCAGGGTCTTATCTGCTGCTAATGAAAAACTGTTTTTT
CDR3 protein: CASSKVPRVLSAANEKLFF

clone size: NA
V gene: TRBV7-9
J gene: TRBJ2-7
D gene: NA
CDR3 DNA: TGTGCCAGCACCCCCCCGAGCTCCTACGAGCAGTACTTC
CDR3 protein: CASTPPSSYEQYF

clone size: NA
V gene: TRBV7-9
J gene: TRBJ2-4
D gene: NA
CDR3 DNA: TGTGCCAGCAGCCCCGGAGATCAGGGGCGATCGACCAAAAACATTCAGTACTTC
CDR3 protein: CASSPGDQGRSTKNIQYF

clone size: NA
V gene: TRBV6-4
J gene: TRBJ2-1
D gene: NA
CDR3 DNA: TGTGCCAGCAGTGTCGGGTCAGGGGCCTACAATGAGCAGTTCTTC
CDR3 protein: CASSVGSGAYNEQFF

clone size: once
V gene: TRBV7-2
J gene: TRBJ1-1
D gene: NA
CDR3 DNA: TGTGCCAGCAGCCGGGAAGGGGCGCGTGGAGCTTTCTTT
CDR3 protein: CASSREGARGAFF

clone size: NA
V gene: TRBV2
J gene: TRBJ2-7
D gene: NA
CDR3 DNA: TGTGCCAGCACCCAGACAGAAGTCTACTACGAGCAGTACTTC
CDR3 protein: CASTQTEVYYEQYF

clone size: NA
V gene: TRBV27
J gene: TRBJ1-4
D gene: NA
CDR3 DNA: TGTGCCAGCAGTTTTCGAGGTCTGGAAAAACTGTTTTTT
CDR3 protein: CASSFRGLEKLFF

clone size: NA
V gene: TRBV30
J gene: TRBJ1-5
D gene: NA
CDR3 DNA: TGTGCCTGGAGTAGTAGTACACGGAATAGCAATCAGCCCCAGCATTTT
CDR3 protein: CAWSSSTRNSNQPQHF

clone size: NA
V gene: TRBV4-2
J gene: TRBJ2-1
D gene: TRBD2
CDR3 DNA: TGTGCCAGCAGCCAAGACCAACTAGCGGAGGCCTACAATGAGCAGTTCTTC
CDR3 protein: CASSQDQLAEAYNEQFF